One and the same sample provided the 5 T cell receptor beta chains below, sequenced in a study of blood T cells in healthy people across ages (dated by TCRdb to about 2015). The library relied on 5' RACE. Sequencing used an Illumina HiSeq 2500. A second roughly 6 to 12 cycle PCR used a sample-barcoded 5' primer and a J-beta primer mix. TCRdb itself trimmed the public reads at Q25 with fastp, ran MiXCR and retained productive beta chains. Under each unique CDR3 protein, matching rows form one entry showing the most common genes and DNA. The sample includes around 800,000 distinct CDR3 sequences, with 35% to 50% observed a single time. Clones ranked in the top ten supply 15% to 20% of the sample. Material for sequencing was blood. The receptors were sampled from an elderly man in good health.

The genes are TRBV11-2 and TRBJ2-7; weak D call: TRBD1 (5 bases). The CDR3 runs 15 residues. Between the trimmed V and J ends, which lost 4 bases and 0 bases, there was a span of 13 bases. Germline assignment: CDR1 SGHAT and CDR2 FQNNGV. CDR3 coding DNA: TGTGCCAGCAGCTCTCTCTCAGGGATCTCCTACGAGCAGTACTTC. This translates into CASSSLSGISYEQYF.

The V gene is TRBV4-2, the J gene TRBJ1-1; a weak D match, TRBD1 (6 bases). The V end was cut by 4 bases, the J end by 3 bases, with 18 bases between. Germline CDR1 LGHNA, CDR2 YNFKEQ. This CDR3 spans 16 amino acids. CDR3 region: CASSLSGQGTYTEAFF. CDR3 nucleotides: TGTGCCAGCAGCCTATCTGGGCAGGGGACCTACACTGAAGCTTTCTTT.

The rearrangement uses TRBV29-1 and TRBJ2-5; D not resolved. Germline CDR1 is SQVTM and CDR2 is ANQGSEA. The CDR3 consists of 13 residues. With 2 bases removed from V and 1 base from J, the gap between germline ends came to 8 bases. CDR3 amino acids: CSVERRAQETQYF. The DNA of the CDR3 is TGCAGCGTTGAAAGACGGGCCCAAGAGACCCAGTACTTC. The full variable domain, in which reference TRBV29-1 and TRBJ2-5 provide the parts outside the CDR3, is SAVISQKPSRDICQRGTSLTIQCQVDSQVTMMFWYRQQPGQSLTLIATANQGSEATYESGFVIDKFPISRPNLTFSTLTVSNMSPEDSSIYLCSVERRAQETQYFGPGTRLLVL.

This clonotype was observed a few times. The chain uses TRBV20-1 and TRBJ2-7; 7 bases are shared with TRBD2. Near its end, the DNA agrees better with TRBJ2-5, so the J call may be wrong. Germline loops: CDR1 DFQATT, CDR2 SNEGSKA (reference sequence). There are 16 residues in the CDR3. The CDR3 protein is CSARDTASGNQETQYF. Here the CDR3 DNA reads TGCAGTGCTAGAGATACGGCTAGCGGAAACCAAGAGACCCAGTACTTC.

This clonotype has just a few counts. The chain combines TRBV28 with TRBJ1-6, with TRBD1 matching over 7 bases. This CDR3 is built from 15 residues. After removal of 5 bases from V and 4 bases from J, the junction contained 5 bases not matched to a gene. Germline V lookup: CDR1 MDHEN, CDR2 SYDVKM. CDR3 sequence reads: CASSVGTEYNSPLHF. The CDR3 coding sequence is TGTGCCAGCAGTGTCGGGACAGAGTATAATTCACCCCTCCACTTT.